This record concerns one TCR beta chain sequence. J gave up 7 bases and V 4 bases, and 7 bases lay outside the gene matches. Germline CDR1 reads WNHNN; CDR2 reads SYGVQD (reference sequence). The CDR3 totals 15 residues. The protocol was immunoSEQ multiplex PCR, while the TCRdb copy is restricted to in-frame clones and leaves out a portion. The sample gives around 250,000 clones, 84% of which show up once; around 9.2% is in the top ten. The data stem from a study of blood T cell repertoires in COVID-19. The clonotype originates from a human donor in a cohort sampled during active COVID-19. V and J are TRBV10-1 and TRBJ2-1; TRBD2 aligns across 10 bases. The material sequenced was peripheral blood. CDR3 coding DNA: TGCGCCAGCAGTGCGGCTAGCGGGGGTAGGAATGAGCAGTTCTTC. The encoded protein is CASSAASGGRNEQFF.